The entry below gives a single TCR beta chain sequence along with its context. This sample is drawn from a study of T cell responses to AZD1222 COVID-19 vaccine. Clones were sequenced by immunoSEQ multiplex PCR, and TCRdb holds only the in-frame ones, with some missing. The data contain about 140,000 clones, about 90% of them seen just once; the ten biggest clones take up roughly 6.2%. The receptor was isolated from an adult who received the AZD1222 COVID-19 vaccine. The starting material was peripheral blood, obtained 28 days after the second AZD1222 dose.

CDR3 residues: CASSESLTGGTQYF. In nucleotides, the CDR3 is TGTGCCAGCAGTGAAAGTCTAACAGGGGGGACCCAGTACTTC. V and J are TRBV2 and TRBJ2-5; the match to TRBD1 covers 8 bases. Germline CDR1 reads SNHLY; CDR2 reads FYNNEI. The CDR3 loop spans 14 amino acids. Trimming took 2 bases from V and 7 from J; bases not matched to a gene: 6.